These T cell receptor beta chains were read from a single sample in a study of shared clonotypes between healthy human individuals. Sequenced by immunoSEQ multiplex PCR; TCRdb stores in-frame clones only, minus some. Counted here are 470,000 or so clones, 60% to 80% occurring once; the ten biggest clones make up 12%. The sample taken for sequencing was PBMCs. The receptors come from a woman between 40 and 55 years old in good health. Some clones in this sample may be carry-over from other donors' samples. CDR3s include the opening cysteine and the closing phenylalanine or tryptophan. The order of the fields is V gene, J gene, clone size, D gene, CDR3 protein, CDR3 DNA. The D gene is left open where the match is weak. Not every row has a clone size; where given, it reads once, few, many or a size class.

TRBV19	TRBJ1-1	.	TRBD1	CASKVSAGTANTEAFF	TGTGCCAGTAAAGTATCGGCAGGGACAGCCAACACTGAAGCTTTCTTT
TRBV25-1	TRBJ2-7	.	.	CASSDGQVDEQYF	TGTGCCAGCAGTGACGGGCAGGTTGACGAGCAGTACTTC
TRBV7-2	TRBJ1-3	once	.	CASSTQTGFSGNTIYF	TGTGCCAGCAGTACCCAAACGGGTTTCTCTGGAAACACCATATATTTT
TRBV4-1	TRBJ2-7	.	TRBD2	CASSHGAGTTYEQYF	TGCGCCAGCAGCCATGGAGCGGGGACCACCTACGAGCAGTACTTC
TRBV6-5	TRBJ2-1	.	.	CASSYSGADYNEQFF	TGTGCCAGCAGTTACAGTGGAGCTGACTACAATGAGCAGTTCTTC
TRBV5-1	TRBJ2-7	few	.	CASSLILGAYEQYF	TGCGCCAGCAGCTTGATACTGGGGGCCTACGAGCAGTACTTC
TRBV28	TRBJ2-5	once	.	CASSPPDRTQETQYF	TGTGCCAGCAGTCCTCCGGACAGAACACAAGAGACCCAGTACTTC
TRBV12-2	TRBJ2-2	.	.	CASRLVVGGAGRYGELFF	TGTGCAAGTCGCTTAGTTGTCGGGGGCGCGGGTAGATACGGGGAGCTGTTTTTT
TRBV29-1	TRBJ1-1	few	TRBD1	CSVPGQGVLNTEAFF	TGCAGCGTTCCGGGACAGGGGGTTTTGAACACTGAAGCTTTCTTT
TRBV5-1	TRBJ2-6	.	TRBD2	CASSSRGGSGANVLTF	TGCGCCAGCAGCTCCCGCGGGGGGTCTGGGGCCAACGTCCTGACTTTC
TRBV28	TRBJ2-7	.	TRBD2	CASSLRTSGSYEQYF	TGTGCCAGCAGTTTACGGACTAGCGGGAGCTACGAGCAGTACTTC
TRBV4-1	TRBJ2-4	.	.	CASSQKNGGIQYF	TGCGCCAGCAGCCAAAAGAATGGGGGCATTCAGTACTTC
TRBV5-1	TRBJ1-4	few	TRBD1	CASSMGQGAANEKLFF	TGCGCCAGCAGCATGGGACAGGGTGCGGCTAATGAAAAACTGTTTTTT
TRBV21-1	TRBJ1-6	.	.	CASSNGPDRENSPLHF	TGTGCCAGCAGCAATGGCCCGGACAGGGAAAATTCACCCCTCCACTTT
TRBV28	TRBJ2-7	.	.	CASRVGRGGSYEQYF	TGTGCCAGCAGAGTTGGAAGGGGGGGCTCCTACGAGCAGTACTTC
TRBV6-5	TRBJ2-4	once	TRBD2	CASTSGRPKNIQYF	TGTGCCAGCACTAGCGGGAGGCCCAAAAACATTCAGTACTTC
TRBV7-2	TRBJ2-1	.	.	CASTLPTPYNEQFF	TGTGCCAGCACCCTGCCCACGCCGTACAATGAGCAGTTCTTC
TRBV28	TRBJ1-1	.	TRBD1	CASSLPGQGPRGTEAFF	TGTGCCAGCAGTTTACCGGGACAGGGTCCCCGGGGGACTGAAGCTTTCTTT
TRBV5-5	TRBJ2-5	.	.	CASSVGLGPGETQYF	TGTGCCAGCAGCGTCGGGTTGGGCCCGGGGGAGACCCAGTACTTC
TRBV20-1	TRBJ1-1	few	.	CSAWQNTEAFF	TGCAGTGCTTGGCAGAACACTGAAGCTTTCTTT
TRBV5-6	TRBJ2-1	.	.	CASSLVAGRVVTDEQFF	TGTGCCAGCAGCTTGGTGGCGGGGCGGGTCGTCACCGATGAGCAGTTCTTC
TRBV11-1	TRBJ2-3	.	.	CASSSRWQEDTQYF	TGTGCCAGCAGCTCTCGTTGGCAGGAAGATACGCAGTATTTT